This T cell receptor (beta chain) was profiled in a study of human T cells and chemical hapten exposure. Across the whole study: Alopecia areata, totalis and universalis patients, mostly female, were included.

Study results and limitations: Expanded TCRs grouped into significantly more large CDR3 similarity clusters than controls produced. TCRs above 1 in 1000 frequency stayed constant with DPC sensitization.

Time point noted: patch test 3, about 24 weeks after DPC sensitization. The treatment here: therapeutic diphenylcyclopropenone sensitization with weekly scalp DPC. Researchers extracted total RNA from unfractionated whole blood. TCRdb re-called the RACE reads with MiXCR, one entry per CDR3 protein. Among approximately 90,000 distinct CDR3 sequences listed, 25% to 30% were seen once. CDR3 length: 15 residues. Trimming removed 2 bases from V and 5 bases from J; junction bases left unmatched: 5. Germline loops: CDR1 MNHEY, CDR2 SMNVEV (reference sequence). Details on this clonotype: Its antigen is unidentified.

The rearrangement uses TRBV27 and TRBJ2-3; TRBD2 aligns across 9 bases. The receptor was isolated from a man in his forties or fifties with alopecia areata. Some clones in this sample may be carry-over from other donors' samples. The sample in question was whole blood, obtained in connection with sensitization to the hapten diphenylcyclopropenone (DPC). CDR3 in amino acids: CASSLTSGYIDTQYF. The CDR3 DNA is TGTGCCAGCAGTTTAACTAGCGGGTACATAGATACGCAGTATTTT.